This T cell receptor beta chain was sequenced during a study of vaccination effects on CD4 cells after COVID-19 (dated by TCRdb to 2022 to 2024). Notes on the research overall: Post-vaccine samples across the study were collected a median of 72 days after the second dose, with a range of 14 to 241. SARS-CoV-2 spike-specific CD4+ TCR repertoires from before and after mRNA vaccination were compared in COVID-19 convalescent patients and in infection-naive vaccine recipients. The full study included 9 to 10 COVID-19 convalescent patients and a handful of SARS-CoV-2-naive healthy vaccine recipients. Cultures from other donors in the study were sequenced using the Oncomine TCR Beta short-read assay on an Illumina iSeq 100.

Library creation used the immunoSEQ multiplex PCR assay. DNA from the cultured, isolated CD4+ T cells was subjected to TCR beta CDR3 sequencing. As for how the authors treated the data: Non-productive TCR sequences were discarded, and reads were trimmed to the CDR3 region, with only CDR3s of 7 or more amino acids retained. Antigen-specific clonotypes were identified with the MANAFEST web app by comparing expansion in peptide wells against reference cultures. To be called positive, a clone needed expansion at FDR<0.05 compared with the reference and with all other wells, an odds ratio greater than 5, and a frequency greater than 0.1% in two replicate wells. A clonotype was called cross-reactive if it was significantly expanded both in SARS-CoV-2 spike wells and in at least one common cold coronavirus spike condition. CDR3 similarity was assessed by Levenshtein distance with the stringdist R package, and unrooted trees were built with ape in R 3.6.1. This immuneACCESS table, as held by TCRdb, lists in-frame sequences with V and J called but not all clones. Of the missing ones, under half trace to an unresolved V gene in checked studies; the others have no known cause. D and trimming were read from the DNA, whereas the V and J calls and clone size are those reported in that table. A total of 25,000 to 30,000 clones appear in this sample, over 70% of them only once. The ten largest clones represent 10% of the sample.

Results the study describes overall, beyond this receptor: Limitations of the study were the small number of convalescent patients and the absence of early post-infection timepoints. In healthy vaccine recipients, vaccine-induced clones were almost all SARS-CoV-2 mono-reactive, with only 1 of 255 cross-reactive with common cold coronaviruses. Clones induced by infection and clones induced by vaccination both contracted markedly at late timepoints after vaccination, which fits with T cell responses waning over time.

The germline V gene yields SGHRS for CDR1 and YFSETQ for CDR2. From the cysteine through the phenylalanine, the CDR3 covers 13 amino acids. The entry retains the CDR3 DNA only, 39 bases that are in frame from base 1. At the junction V is shortened by 2 bases and J by 4 bases, with 7 bases in between. Remarks on this clone: The target of this receptor is not known. No much larger clone exists at a distance of one base, and base qualities are not known.

In the ViraFEST assay, PBMC were stimulated with viral peptide pools, and TCR sequencing was then used to find antigen-specific CD4+ T cell clonotypes based on their expansion. After more than nine days of culture, CD4+ T cells were isolated with the EasySep CD4+ T cell isolation kit. Two doses of either the BNT162b2 or the mRNA-1273 mRNA SARS-CoV-2 vaccine were administered to participants. Negative nucleocapsid antibody results before and after vaccination confirmed that the healthy vaccine recipients had no prior SARS-CoV-2 infection. About 2 million PBMC per well were cultured in IMDM with about 4.8% human AB serum, roughly 11 IU/ml IL-2 and gentamicin, plus 10 ug/ml peptides. Half of the culture medium was replaced with fresh IL-2-containing medium on days 3 and 7. Unless otherwise noted, each peptide stimulation condition was cultured in triplicate wells. Using Ficoll-Paque Plus gradient centrifugation, PBMC were separated from whole blood and then either used fresh or cryopreserved at -140C. The overlapping peptide pools covered the spike proteins of SARS-CoV-2 and of the common cold coronaviruses HCoV-NL63, HCoV-OC43 and HCoV-229E. Genomic DNA was extracted from cultured CD4+ T cells with the QIAamp micro DNA kit.

The sequence joins TRBV5-1 to TRBJ1-3; a confident D gene designation cannot be given. The clonotype comes from a human donor who received a COVID-19 vaccine. Sequences were derived from CD4+ T cells from PBMCs cultured with HCoV-NL63 spike peptides, sampled after COVID-19 vaccination. The meaning of the sample's cell subset or site label: HCoV-NL63 spike overlapping peptide pool stimulation. The bases read TGCGCCAGCAGCTTAAACAGCGGAAACACCATATATTTT. Protein translation: CASSLNSGNTIYF.